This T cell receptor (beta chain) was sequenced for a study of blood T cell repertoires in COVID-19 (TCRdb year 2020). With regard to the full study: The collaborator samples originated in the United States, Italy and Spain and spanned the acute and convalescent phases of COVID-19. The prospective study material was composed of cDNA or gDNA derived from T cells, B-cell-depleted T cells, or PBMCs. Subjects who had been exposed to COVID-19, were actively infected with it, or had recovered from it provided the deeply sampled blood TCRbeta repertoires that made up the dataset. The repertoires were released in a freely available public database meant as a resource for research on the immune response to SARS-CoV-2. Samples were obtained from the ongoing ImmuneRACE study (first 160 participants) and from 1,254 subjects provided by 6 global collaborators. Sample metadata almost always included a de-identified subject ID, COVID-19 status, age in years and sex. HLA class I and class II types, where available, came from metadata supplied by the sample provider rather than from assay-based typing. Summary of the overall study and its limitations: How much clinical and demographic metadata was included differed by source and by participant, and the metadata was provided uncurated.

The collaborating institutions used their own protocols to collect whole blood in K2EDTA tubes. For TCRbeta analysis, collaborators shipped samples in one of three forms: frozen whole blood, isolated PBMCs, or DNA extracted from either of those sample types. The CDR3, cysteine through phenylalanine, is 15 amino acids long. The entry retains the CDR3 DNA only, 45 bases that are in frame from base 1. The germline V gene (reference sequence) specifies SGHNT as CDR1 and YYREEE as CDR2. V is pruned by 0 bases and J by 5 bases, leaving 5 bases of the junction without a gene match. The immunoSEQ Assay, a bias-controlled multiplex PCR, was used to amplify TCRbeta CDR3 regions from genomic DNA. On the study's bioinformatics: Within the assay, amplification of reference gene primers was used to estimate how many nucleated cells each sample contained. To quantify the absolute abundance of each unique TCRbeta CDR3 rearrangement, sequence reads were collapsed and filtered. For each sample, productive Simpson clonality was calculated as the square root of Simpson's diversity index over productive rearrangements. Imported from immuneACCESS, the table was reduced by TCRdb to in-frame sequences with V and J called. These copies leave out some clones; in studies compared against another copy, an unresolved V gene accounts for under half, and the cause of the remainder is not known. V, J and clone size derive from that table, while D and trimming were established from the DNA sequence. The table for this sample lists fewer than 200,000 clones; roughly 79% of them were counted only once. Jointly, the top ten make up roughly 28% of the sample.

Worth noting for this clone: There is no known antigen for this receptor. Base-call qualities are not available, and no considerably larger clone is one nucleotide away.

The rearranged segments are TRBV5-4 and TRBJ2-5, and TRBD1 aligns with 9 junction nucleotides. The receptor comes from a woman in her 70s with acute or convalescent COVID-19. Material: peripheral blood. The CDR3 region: CASSLVGQGGETQYF. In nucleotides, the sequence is TGTGCCAGCAGCTTGGTGGGACAGGGAGGGGAGACCCAGTACTTC.